The 5 T cell receptor beta chains in this list originate from one sample, sequenced in a study of shared clonotypes between healthy human individuals. Data came from immunoSEQ multiplex PCR; TCRdb stores just in-frame clones and leaves some out. The sample lists roughly 1,100,000 clones, under 80% occurring once. The sample consisted of memory CD4+ T cells sorted from blood. Described subset: CD45RA-negative fraction. The receptors derive from a man between 18 and 29 years old in good health.

Worth noting for this clone: Distinct nucleotide sequences in the sample also encode this CDR3. The V gene is TRBV18, the J gene TRBJ2-7, with a weak D call TRBD2 (6 bases). Germline V gene lookup returns CDR1 KGHSH and CDR2 LQKENI. The length of the CDR3 is 13 residues. The ends were cut back, 3 bases at V and 0 bases at J, with 6 bases in the middle. The CDR3 reads CASSPGLSYEQYF. As DNA, the CDR3 is TGTGCCAGCTCACCGGGACTCTCCTACGAGCAGTACTTC.

The rearrangement links TRBV21-1 to TRBJ2-2. TRBV21-1 is a pseudogene. The CDR3 is 15 residues long. CDR3 bases: TGTGCCAGCAGCAATTACCGACGCATTACCGGGGAGCTGTTTTTT. The encoded protein is CASSNYRRITGELFF.

The genes are TRBV2 and TRBJ2-1; 7 nucleotides match TRBD2. J lost 2 bases, V lost 5 bases, and 3 bases had no gene match. This CDR3 spans 14 amino acids. Germline V gives CDR1 SNHLY, CDR2 FYNNEI. DNA of the CDR3: TGTGCCAGCAGTCTAGCGGCGGCCTACAATGAGCAGTTCTTC. Its protein is CASSLAAAYNEQFF.

This clone appeared once. V and J are TRBV5-1 and TRBJ1-1, with TRBD1 matching 8 bases. Germline assignment: CDR1 SGHRS and CDR2 YFSETQ. The V gene end was trimmed by 2 bases and the J gene end by 2 bases; junction bases not matched to a gene: 8. The CDR3 extends over 16 amino acids. CDR3 loop: CASSFEQGAGNTEAFF. The CDR3 region has the DNA TGCGCCAGCAGCTTTGAGCAGGGGGCGGGAAACACTGAAGCTTTCTTT.

This chain joins TRBV7-9 and TRBJ2-3; possible D gene TRBD1, 6 bases. V lost 2 bases and J lost 4, with 13 bases in between. The CDR3 extends over 15 amino acids. Germline V gene sequence: CDR1 SEHNR, CDR2 FQNEAQ (reference sequence). The DNA for the CDR3 is TGTGCCAGCAGCTTATCGCGGCAGGGGTCAGATACGCAGTATTTT. This gives the protein CASSLSRQGSDTQYF. Combining the CDR3 with reference TRBV7-9 and TRBJ2-3 gives the whole variable domain DTGVSQNPRHKITKRGQNVTFRCDPISEHNRLYWYRQTLGQGPEFLTYFQNEAQLEKSRLLSDRFSAERPKGSFSTLEIQRTEQGDSAMYLCASSLSRQGSDTQYFGPGTRLTVL.